Below, one T cell receptor (beta chain) is given with its context. The entry originates in a study of T cell changes during pregnancy in multiple sclerosis. Produced via immunoSEQ multiplex PCR; TCRdb's table is partial and in-frame only. The table records tens of thousands of clones, 92% of them present only once. The CDR3 has 15 amino acids. The V and J ends lost 5 bases and 6 bases, in that order; junction bases with no gene match: 10. In germline, CDR1 is MNHNS, CDR2 SASEGT. The chain couples TRBV6-1 to TRBJ1-2, with 9 bases that match TRBD1. This TCR was recovered from a female donor with multiple sclerosis, enrolled in a pregnancy study. Sequences were derived from CD4+ T cells from peripheral blood mononuclear cells, sampled in the second trimester of pregnancy. In DNA form, the CDR3 reads TGTGCCAGCAGTCATACAGGGGGCGCTTCCGATGGCTACACCTTC. Translated, it gives CASSHTGGASDGYTF.